Sequencing of this TCR beta chain was carried out in a study of cytomegalovirus exposure and HLA in healthy donors. 60 Vbeta and 13 Jbeta primers were used in PCR. Sequencing was performed with immunoSEQ multiplex PCR; in TCRdb, only in-frame clones are kept and a portion is missing. Among around 99,000 clones listed, roughly 82% were seen once. CDR1 and CDR2 from the germline V gene are LGHNA and YNFKEQ. This CDR3 spans 15 amino acids. V was shortened by 2 bases and J by 0 bases, with 8 bases between the two germline ends. As regards this clone: Its antigen is not known.

Study-wide findings and caveats: In a later analysis, approximately 15,000 TCR beta sequences were associated with HLA alleles at 0.05 false discovery rate. Some segments of the V type, notably TRBV6-2 and TRBV6-3, were excluded as indistinguishable. The productive fraction for most TCR beta V segments was about 87% or about 30% in an earlier analysis. Later work found most CMV-associated TCR beta chains apparently HLA-restricted.

The origin of this receptor is a young man in good health and CMV-seropositive. Sequencing input: PBMCs. The genes are TRBV4-2 and TRBJ2-4; tentatively, D is TRBD1 (6 bases). The CDR3 DNA follows: TGTGCCAGCAGCCAACAGGGGTTAGCCAAAAACATTCAGTACTTC. Its translation: CASSQQGLAKNIQYF.